Below are 19 T cell receptor beta chains sequenced from a single sample in a study of cytomegalovirus exposure and HLA in healthy donors. Primers included in the PCR were 60 Vbeta and 13 Jbeta primers. Data came from immunoSEQ multiplex PCR; TCRdb stores just in-frame clones and leaves some out. The sample has approximately 120,000 clones; 74% are singletons. The sequenced material came from PBMCs. The receptors derive from a woman aged 45-65 years in good health and CMV-seropositive.

J is TRBJ1-2 and V is TRBV11-2; no reliable D call. The ends were cut back, 5 bases at V and 2 bases at J, with 12 bases in the middle. The CDR3 is made up of 14 amino acids. Germline loops: CDR1 SGHAT, CDR2 FQNNGV. CDR3 sequence: CASSTKSGNYGYTF. The CDR3 DNA follows: TGTGCCAGCAGCACGAAATCGGGGAACTATGGCTACACCTTC.

V usage is TRBV7-2 and J usage is TRBJ1-6; D uncertain. V was shortened by 5 bases and J by 1 base, with 15 bases between the two germline ends. Germline CDR1 SGHTA, CDR2 FQGNSA. This CDR3 region has 17 residues. The CDR3 bases are TGTGCCAGCAGCCCGTCCACGGGTTATTCCTATAATTCACCCCTCCACTTT. Translating it yields CASSPSTGYSYNSPLHF.

In its sample, this clone was seen a few times. The chain is built from TRBV7-9 and TRBJ2-1, with a weak D call TRBD1 (5 bases). V was pared by 5 bases and J by 7 bases, with 9 bases between. The germline V gene encodes CDR1 SEHNR and CDR2 FQNEAQ (reference sequence). This CDR3 has 12 residues. CDR3 sequence: CASSPQGNEQFF. The CDR3 DNA reads as TGTGCCAGCAGCCCCCAGGGAAATGAGCAGTTCTTC.

As for this clone: One junction end does not reproduce the germline sequence, and a read error may be involved. The chain employs TRBV7-9 and TRBJ1-5; 9 nucleotides match TRBD1. CDR3 length: 15 residues. Germline CDR1 is SEHNR and CDR2 is FQNEAQ (reference sequence). The CDR3 is CSSSSGQGYNQPQHF. The CDR3 DNA follows: TGTTCCAGCAGCTCAGGACAGGGGTACAATCAGCCCCAGCATTTT.

J is TRBJ1-6 and V is TRBV30, with D unresolved. Germline V lookup: CDR1 GTSNPN, CDR2 SVGIG (reference sequence). The CDR3 consists of 13 residues. Between the trimmed V and J ends, which lost 5 bases and 10 bases, there was a span of 15 bases. CDR3 sequence (DNA): TGTGCCTGGGGGGAGGCGACACGGTCACCCCTCCACTTT. Translated: CAWGEATRSPLHF.

This chain uses TRBV11-2 with TRBJ2-5; TRBD1 might be the D (5 bases). The CDR3 loop spans 19 amino acids. The V gene lost 3 bases and the J gene lost 2 bases, with 25 bases spanning the gap. Germline V gives CDR1 SGHAT, CDR2 FQNNGV. CDR3 nucleotides: TGTGCCAGCAGCTTTAGGGGCTCGCTCAGAGCCCGGACGCAAGAGACCCAGTACTTC. This codes for CASSFRGSLRARTQETQYF.

The rearrangement uses TRBV16 and TRBJ1-5; D might be TRBD1 (5 bases). Trimming took off 0 bases at V and 7 bases at J, with 13 bases between the two ends. Germline V gene sequence: CDR1 KGHSY, CDR2 FQNENV. The CDR3 length is 15 residues. CDR3 in DNA: TGTGCCAGCAGCCAATCGACCCAGGGTAAACAGCCCCAGCATTTT. It encodes CASSQSTQGKQPQHF.

This chain joins TRBV5-1 and TRBJ1-2, with D tentatively TRBD1 (5 bases). This CDR3 spans 15 amino acids. Germline V gene data show CDR1 as SGHRS and CDR2 as YFSETQ. V was clipped by 4 bases and J by 8 bases, with 21 bases between them. The CDR3 DNA is TGCGCCAGCAGCGGGGGGGGTTACGGGGGAAGCGGCTACACCTTC. Its translation is CASSGGGYGGSGYTF.

The chain carries TRBV5-1 and TRBJ2-1; TRBD2 matches at 15 bases. The junction had 8 bases not matched to a gene; V was cut back by 4 bases and J by 9 bases. The CDR3 is 16 amino acids. Per the germline V gene, CDR1 is SGHRS and CDR2 is YFSETQ. The CDR3: CASSPWTSGGAGEQFF. CDR3 nucleotides: TGCGCCAGCAGCCCCTGGACTAGCGGGGGGGCAGGTGAGCAGTTCTTC.

This clone occurred a few times. V is TRBV4-1 and J is TRBJ2-3, with a possible D match to TRBD2 (5 bases). The CDR3 loop spans 14 amino acids. V lost 0 bases and J lost 6, with 10 bases in between. Looked up from germline, CDR1 is MGHRA and CDR2 is YSYEKL. In DNA, the CDR3 is TGCGCCAGCAGCCAAGATATCGGGGAGGATACGCAGTATTTT. Protein product: CASSQDIGEDTQYF.

V usage is TRBV28 and J usage is TRBJ2-7; TRBD2 agrees at 7 bases. Germline CDR1 is MDHEN and CDR2 is SYDVKM. After removal of 5 bases from V and 10 bases from J, the junction contained 17 bases not matched to a gene. The CDR3 consists of 15 residues. This chain's CDR3 is CASSPTDRDYQIQYF. CDR3 DNA: TGTGCCAGCAGTCCCACCGACCGGGACTACCAGATCCAGTACTTC.

The rearrangement links TRBV6-1 to TRBJ1-1; D possibly corresponds to TRBD1 (5 bases). Trimming stripped 1 base from V and 4 bases from J, with 10 bases between. The CDR3 length is 14 residues. The V gene's germline CDR1 is MNHNS and CDR2 SASEGT. In nucleotides, the CDR3 is TGTGCCAGCAGTGAAGGGGGGGGGAGCACTGAAGCTTTCTTT. Its protein is CASSEGGGSTEAFF.

This clone showed up just a few times. The chain couples TRBV7-2 to TRBJ1-2, with D possibly matching TRBD1 (5 bases). V lost 5 bases to trimming and J lost 3 bases, with 13 bases between them. This CDR3 comprises 14 residues. The germline gives CDR1 SGHTA, CDR2 FQGNSA. CDR3 sequence (DNA): TGTGCCAGCAGCCCGGGACCTAGCGACTATGGCTACACCTTC. Translating gives CASSPGPSDYGYTF.

This clone was counted only a few times. The junction departs from germline at one end; a sequencing error may be responsible. The chain couples TRBV10-3 to TRBJ1-4, with unresolved D. Germline V gene lookup returns CDR1 ENHRY and CDR2 SYGVKD. The CDR3 contains 17 residues. In DNA, the CDR3 is TGTGCCAGCAGTGACTCCCGGGTAGTGAAAACTAATGAAAAACTGTTTTTT. Translating gives CASSDSRVVKTNEKLFF.

Concerning this clone itself: The sample contains more than one DNA sequence encoding this CDR3. This sequence joins TRBV5-1 and TRBJ2-2; the D gene is possibly TRBD2 (6 bases). Per germline, CDR1 SGHRS and CDR2 YFSETQ. The V end was cut by 3 bases, the J end by 4 bases, with 7 bases between. The CDR3 spans 13 residues. CDR3: CASSSGSTGELFF. For the CDR3, the DNA is TGCGCCAGCAGCTCCGGGAGCACCGGGGAGCTGTTTTTT.

The chain employs TRBV5-1 and TRBJ2-7, with 7 bases fitting TRBD1. With V trimmed by 6 bases and J by 1 base, 10 bases remained unmatched. CDR1 is SGHRS and CDR2 is YFSETQ in the germline V gene. CDR3 length equals 15 residues. CDR3 residues: CASMPTLGQSYEQYF. The CDR3 nucleotides are TGCGCCAGCATGCCGACCTTGGGACAGTCCTACGAGCAGTACTTC.

The chain carries TRBV5-1 and TRBJ2-2, with 7 nucleotides matching TRBD1. In germline, CDR1 is SGHRS, CDR2 YFSETQ. J was trimmed by 4 bases and V by 7 bases; bases with no gene match: 7. There are 14 residues in the CDR3. CDR3 DNA sequence: TGCGCCAGCTTCCCGACAGGGCCCACCGGGGAGCTGTTTTTT. Translation: CASFPTGPTGELFF.

This clone was recorded a few times. The chain has TRBV29-1 and TRBJ2-5; TRBD1 might be the D (6 bases). Per germline, CDR1 SQVTM and CDR2 ANQGSEA. V was pared by 5 bases and J by 1 base, with 11 bases between. This CDR3 contains 13 residues. CDR3 DNA: TGCAGCGTTACAGGGTCTGGCCAAGAGACCCAGTACTTC. Encoded protein: CSVTGSGQETQYF.

The chain uses TRBV5-6 and TRBJ1-6, with 7 positions matching TRBD1. V was pared by 0 bases and J by 10 bases, with 7 bases of the junction left unmatched. The germline CDR1 and CDR2 sequences are SGHDT and YYEEEE. This CDR3 contains 15 residues. CDR3: CASSLVTGLGSPLHF. CDR3 coding DNA: TGTGCCAGCAGCTTGGTGACAGGGCTTGGCTCACCCCTCCACTTT.